This T cell receptor (beta chain) was captured in a study of cytomegalovirus exposure and HLA in healthy donors (TCRdb year 2017). Broadly, across the study: A later analysis indicated that the roughly 130 validation repertoires were generated on the platform also employed for the roughly 730 repertoires of the first cohort. The study was designed to test whether signatures of past pathogen exposure could be identified by cataloging public T cell receptors. Along with the approximately 700-subject first cohort, a separate validation cohort of around 120 different subjects was used. High-throughput TCR immunosequencing, statistical association of individual TCRs with disease status, and machine learning were combined to predict cytomegalovirus infection status.

Study-wide findings and limitations: Across donors, most TCR sequences were observed very rarely, whereas some public TCRs were present in many individuals. Three of the identified cytomegalovirus-associated TCR beta chains were confirmed in vitro to be specific for cytomegalovirus antigens. A total of 150 to 200 TCR beta chains were listed by the study as associated with cytomegalovirus. The validation cohort had no HLA typing available for a later analysis, so co-occurrence within that cohort was assessed over all 120 or so repertoires. It was suggested by the authors that the approach could potentially be generalized to other disease states and immunological phenotypes. The classifier was reported to diagnose cytomegalovirus status with high specificity and sensitivity in both the original and validation cohorts. A later analysis found that TCRs clustered in the first cohort also tended to co-occur in the approximately 120 validation repertoires, with 94% of cluster scores above 0.

CDR1 and CDR2 (KGHSH, LQKENI) derive from the germline V gene. Reading from cysteine to phenylalanine, the CDR3 counts 15 amino acids. Only the CDR3 part of the read is kept: 45 bases, read in frame from the first base. V ends up 1 base short and J 1 base short, with an unmatched junction base count of 4. Separate from the roughly 650-subject first cohort, the validation cohort of more than 90 subjects was the group to which the donors belonged. This clone was seen a few times. Its antigen remains undetermined. No much larger clonotype is one base removed from it; base qualities were not supplied. The library was obtained by the immunoSEQ multiplex PCR assay. Concerning the study's data processing: A statistical classification framework was developed to diagnose cytomegalovirus status using the catalog of TCR beta chain sequences. Not all clones reach the TCRdb copy of this immuneACCESS table, which keeps in-frame sequences only. Checked studies attribute under half of the gap to unresolved V genes and leave the rest unexplained. For V, J and clone size, that table is used; D and trimming come from the DNA. The sample data list roughly 250,000 clones, and around 86% of these were observed just once. The ten largest make up about 1.2% of the sample.

The specimen was PBMCs. The sequence links TRBV18 to TRBJ2-7, and 7 junction bases match TRBD1. The clonotype comes from a woman aged 25 to 39 in good health and CMV-seropositive. The DNA sequence is given as TGTGCCAGCTCACCACAGGACAGGCCGTCCTACGAGCAGTACTTC. The resulting protein is CASSPQDRPSYEQYF.